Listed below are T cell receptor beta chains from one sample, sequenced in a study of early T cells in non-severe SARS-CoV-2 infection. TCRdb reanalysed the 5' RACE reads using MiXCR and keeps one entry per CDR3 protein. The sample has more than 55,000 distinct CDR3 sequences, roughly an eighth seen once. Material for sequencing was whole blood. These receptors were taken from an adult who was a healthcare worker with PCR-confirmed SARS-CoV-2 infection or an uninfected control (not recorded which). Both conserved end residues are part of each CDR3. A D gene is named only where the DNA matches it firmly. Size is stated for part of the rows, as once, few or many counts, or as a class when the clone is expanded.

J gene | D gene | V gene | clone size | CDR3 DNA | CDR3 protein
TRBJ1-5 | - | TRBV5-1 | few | TGCGCCAGCAGCTCGGGGACGGCATGGCAGCCCCAGCATTTT | CASSSGTAWQPQHF
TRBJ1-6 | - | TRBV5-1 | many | TGCGCCAGCGGACCGAACAGGGAGGGTTCACCCCTCCACTTT | CASGPNREGSPLHF
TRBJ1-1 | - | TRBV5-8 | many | TGTGCCAGCAGCTTGGTGTGGTCTGAAGCTTTCTTT | CASSLVWSEAFF
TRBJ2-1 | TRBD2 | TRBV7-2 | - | TGTGCCAGCAGCTTACTCGCAGACGGACTAGCGGTTCCCTACAATGAGCAGTTCTTC | CASSLLADGLAVPYNEQFF
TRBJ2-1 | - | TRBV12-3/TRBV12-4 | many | TGTGCCAGCAGTACCCCAGGGTCCGGGGAATTCTCCTCCTACAATGAGCAGTTCTTC | CASSTPGSGEFSSYNEQFF
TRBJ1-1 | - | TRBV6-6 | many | TGTGCCAGCAGGCACAGGGAGATTGAAGCTTTCTTT | CASRHREIEAFF
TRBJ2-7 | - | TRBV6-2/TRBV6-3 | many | TGTGCCAGCAGTTACTCGAGCTCAACGGGAGTTTGGGTCGGCGAGCAGTACTTC | CASSYSSSTGVWVGEQYF
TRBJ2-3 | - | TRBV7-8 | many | TGTGCCAGCAGCTTGGGATTGGATACAGATACGCAGTATTTT | CASSLGLDTDTQYF
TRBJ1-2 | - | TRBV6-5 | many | TGTGCCAGCAGTTACTCGAAAAGGATGTTTGGCGGCTACACCTTC | CASSYSKRMFGGYTF
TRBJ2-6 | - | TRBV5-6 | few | TGTGCCAGCAGCTTGGACAGGTCCTCTGGGGCCAACGTCCTGACTTTC | CASSLDRSSGANVLTF
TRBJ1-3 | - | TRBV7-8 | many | TGTGCCAGCAGCCCTACCGCGTCCGGAAACACCATATATTTT | CASSPTASGNTIYF
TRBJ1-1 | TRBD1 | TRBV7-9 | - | TGTGCCAGCAGGCCGGGACAGGCTGAAGCTTTCTTT | CASRPGQAEAFF
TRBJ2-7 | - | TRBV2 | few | TGTGCCAGCAGTGACAGGGGCAACGAGCAGTACTTC | CASSDRGNEQYF
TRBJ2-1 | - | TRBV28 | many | TGTGCCAGCAGTTTCCCCTCTCAGAGGGGAGCGGATGAGCAGTTCTTC | CASSFPSQRGADEQFF
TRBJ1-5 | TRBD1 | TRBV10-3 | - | TGTGCCATCGCGGGACAGGTTAATCAGCCCCAGCATTTT | CAIAGQVNQPQHF
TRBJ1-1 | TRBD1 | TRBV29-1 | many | TGCAGCGTGCCAGACAGGGCTTACACTGAAGCTTTCTTT | CSVPDRAYTEAFF
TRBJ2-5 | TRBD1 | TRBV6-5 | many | TGTGCCAGCAGTTACGGAGGACAGGGGTTAGGAGAGACCCAGTACTTC | CASSYGGQGLGETQYF
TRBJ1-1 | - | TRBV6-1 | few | TGTGCCAGCACAGAATTCCTCGGGGACACTGAAGCTTTCTTT | CASTEFLGDTEAFF
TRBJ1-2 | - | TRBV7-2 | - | TGTACCAGCAGCCCACTGACGGTTGGCTACACCTTC | CTSSPLTVGYTF
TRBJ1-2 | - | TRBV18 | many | TGTGCCAGCTCACCACAGACAGGAGCTAACTATGGCTACACCTTC | CASSPQTGANYGYTF
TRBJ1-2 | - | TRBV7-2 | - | TGTGCCAGCAGCTTTAGGGACTCTCGGGGCTACACCTTC | CASSFRDSRGYTF
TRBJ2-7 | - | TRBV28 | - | TGTGCCAGCAGTTTAATTGGCAGGAACTACGAGCAGTACTTC | CASSLIGRNYEQYF
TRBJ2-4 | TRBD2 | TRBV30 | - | TGTGCCTGGAATAGCGGGCCTAACAAAAACATTCAGTACTTC | CAWNSGPNKNIQYF
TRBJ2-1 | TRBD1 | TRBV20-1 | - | TGCAGTGCTAGACAGGGGGCAAGGAATGAGCAGTTCTTC | CSARQGARNEQFF
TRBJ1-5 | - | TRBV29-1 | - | TGCAGCATACTAGTAGGAGGGAGCAATCAGCCCCAGCATTTT | CSILVGGSNQPQHF
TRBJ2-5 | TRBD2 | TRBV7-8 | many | TGTGCCAGCAGGGTAGCGGGGGGGCCGGAGACCCAGTACTTC | CASRVAGGPETQYF
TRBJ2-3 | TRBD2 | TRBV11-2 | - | TGTGCCAGCAGCTTAGTGGGGGGGGTGACAGATACGCAGTATTTT | CASSLVGGVTDTQYF
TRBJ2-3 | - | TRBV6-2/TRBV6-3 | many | TGTGCCAGCAGGGACGGATCCTTCACAGATACGCAGTATTTT | CASRDGSFTDTQYF
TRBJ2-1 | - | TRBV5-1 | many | TGCGCCAGCAGCAGGCTCCCTGGGAGTTTCTCCTACAATGAGCAGTTCTTC | CASSRLPGSFSYNEQFF
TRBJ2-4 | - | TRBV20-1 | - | TGCAGTGCTAGGGAATCAGGGATAGCCAAAAACATTCAGTACTTC | CSARESGIAKNIQYF
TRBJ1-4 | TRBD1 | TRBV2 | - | TGTGCCAGCAGCGCCGGGACAGCGGGGGAAAAACTGTTTTTT | CASSAGTAGEKLFF
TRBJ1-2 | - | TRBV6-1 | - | TGTGCCAGCAGTGAAGGTCCAGACTCTGACTACTATGGCTACACCTTC | CASSEGPDSDYYGYTF
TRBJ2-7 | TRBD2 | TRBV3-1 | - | TGTGCCAGCAGCCAAGGCGGGGGATACGAGCAGTACTTC | CASSQGGGYEQYF
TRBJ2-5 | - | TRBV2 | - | TGTGCCAGCAGTGTCCAGGCCGAGACCCAGTACTTC | CASSVQAETQYF
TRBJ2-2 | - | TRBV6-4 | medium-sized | TGTGCCAGCAGTGACTCGACCACCGGGGAGCTGTTTTTT | CASSDSTTGELFF
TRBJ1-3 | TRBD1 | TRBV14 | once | TGTGCCAGCAGCTGGGACAGCTCTGGAAACACCATATATTTT | CASSWDSSGNTIYF
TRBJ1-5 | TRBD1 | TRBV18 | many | TGTGCCAGCTCACTGGGACAGGGGGCCAATCAGCCCCAGCATTTT | CASSLGQGANQPQHF